This T cell receptor beta chain was sequenced during a study of blood T cell repertoires in COVID-19 (dated by TCRdb to about 2020). The study in broad terms: Samples from collaborators originated in the United States, Italy and Spain and spanned both the acute and convalescent phases of COVID-19. Deeply sampled blood TCRbeta repertoires from subjects exposed to, actively infected with, or recovered from COVID-19 were included in the dataset. The material from the prospective study consisted of cDNA or gDNA derived from T cells, B-cell-depleted T cells, or PBMCs. The repertoires were made available in a free public database intended to serve as a resource for research on the immune response to SARS-CoV-2. Sample metadata almost always included a de-identified subject ID, COVID-19 status, age in years and sex. Where available, HLA class I and class II types were obtained from metadata supplied by the sample provider rather than from assay-based typing. The samples were drawn from two sources: the first 160 participants of the ongoing ImmuneRACE study, and about 1,300 subjects contributed by 6 global collaborators. The research as a whole found: The amount of clinical and demographic metadata varied by source and participant and was provided uncurated.

CDR1 and CDR2, per the germline V gene, are SQVTM and ANQGSEA. Trimmed from V: 2 bases; trimmed from J: 3 bases; junction bases lacking a gene match: 9. Measured from the cysteine to the phenylalanine, the CDR3 is 15 residues long. Kept here is only the CDR3 DNA, which spans 45 bases and is read in frame from base 1. Of note for this clone: Its antigen remains undetermined. Base quality data are lacking; no much larger clone is found one base away.

Participants in the prospective study were aged roughly 18 to 89 years, lived in 24 United States geographic areas, and enrolled through a virtual design. In the prospective study, participants were assigned to cohorts based on the clinical history participants reported in a screening survey and a study questionnaire. For ImmuneRACE Cohort 3, a participant was defined as recovered based on two consecutive negative NP/OP PCR tests, clearance by a healthcare professional, or resolution of symptoms. Mobile phlebotomists in the prospective study collected whole blood, serum and a nasopharyngeal or oropharyngeal swab from every participant. Prospective study participants could optionally give additional blood draws and questionnaires over a roughly two-month period. Before DNA extraction, blood samples from the prospective study were shipped at room temperature or frozen. The immunoSEQ Assay, a bias-controlled multiplex PCR, was used to amplify TCRbeta CDR3 regions from genomic DNA. In the authors' own workflow: Nucleated cell counts per sample were estimated from amplification of reference gene primers within the assay. Sequence reads were collapsed and filtered to measure the absolute abundance of every unique TCRbeta CDR3 rearrangement. For each sample, productive Simpson clonality was calculated as the square root of Simpson's diversity index over productive rearrangements. TCRdb took over this immuneACCESS table, retaining in-frame rearrangements with V and J assigned. Such tables are incomplete; in checked studies, under half of the missing clones stem from an unresolved V gene, and the remainder is unexplained. From that table come the V and J calls and clone size; the DNA was used to work out D and trimming. The table for this sample lists roughly 190,000 clones; 82% of them were counted only once. The ten most abundant clones make up about an eighth of the sample.

This clonotype originated in a man aged 35 to 55 who had recovered from COVID-19. The chain is made from TRBV29-1 and TRBJ2-7; 8 bases in the middle match TRBD1. The sequenced material came from PBMCs or T cells enriched from blood (not recorded which). The bases are TGCAGCGTTGAACTTGGGGACAGGTCAAACTACGAGCAGTACTTC. It is translated as CSVELGDRSNYEQYF.